The 11 T cell receptor beta chains in this list originate from one sample, sequenced in a study of blood T cell repertoires in COVID-19. Clones were read by immunoSEQ multiplex PCR, and TCRdb kept only the in-frame ones, dropping some. This table holds a few hundred thousand clones, 85% to 90% found once. Sequenced: peripheral blood. The source of these receptors is a human donor in a cohort sampled during active COVID-19.

This chain connects TRBV30 to TRBJ2-7; 8 bases match TRBD2. The CDR3 has 12 residues. CDR1 GTSNPN and CDR2 SVGIG come from the germline V gene (reference sequence). J lost 4 bases, V lost 4 bases, and 3 bases had no gene match. CDR3 residues: CAWKLAGYEQYF. As DNA, the CDR3 is TGTGCCTGGAAATTAGCGGGGTACGAGCAGTACTTC.

This clone is a singleton in its sample. V is TRBV29-1 and J is TRBJ2-1; the D gene is possibly TRBD2 (5 bases). V was shortened by 6 bases and J by 1 base, with 10 bases between the two germline ends. Germline assignment: CDR1 SQVTM and CDR2 ANQGSEA. The CDR3 is 13 amino acids. The chain's CDR3 is CSVGLGSYNEQFF. Here the CDR3 DNA reads TGCAGCGTAGGACTGGGATCCTACAATGAGCAGTTCTTC.

V gene TRBV19 combines with J gene TRBJ1-3; D is possibly TRBD1 (6 bases). V was cut by 5 bases and J by 4 bases, with 15 bases left in between. Germline values: CDR1 LNHDA, CDR2 SQIVND (reference sequence). This CDR3 spans 15 amino acids. CDR3 region: CASSASGVPGNTIYF. The CDR3 DNA sequence: TGTGCCAGTAGTGCATCAGGGGTCCCGGGAAACACCATATATTTT.

The chain recombines TRBV7-2 with TRBJ2-3; tentatively, D is TRBD2 (5 bases). With 4 bases removed from V and 10 bases from J, the gap between germline ends came to 12 bases. Germline V gene sequence: CDR1 SGHTA, CDR2 FQGNSA. The CDR3 has 12 amino acids. CDR3 in DNA: TGTGCCAGCAGCTCAGAGGCGGGCGCGCAGTATTTT. Translated, it gives CASSSEAGAQYF.

The rearrangement joins TRBV5-6 to TRBJ2-7; maybe TRBD2 (6 bases). The CDR3 sequence is 13 residues long. Germline V gives CDR1 SGHDT, CDR2 YYEEEE. Trimming pared 6 bases from V and 3 bases from J, leaving 13 bases between. The CDR3 bases are TGTGCCAGCAAAGGGCGGGGCAACTACGAGCAGTACTTC. Its protein is CASKGRGNYEQYF. The full variable domain, its missing parts supplied by reference TRBV5-6 and TRBJ2-7, is DAGVTQSPTHLIKTRGQQVTLRCSPKSGHDTVSWYQQALGQGPQFIFQYYEEEERQRGNFPDRFSGHQFPNYSSELNVNALLLGDSALYLCASKGRGNYEQYFGPGTRLTVT.

J is TRBJ1-2 and V is TRBV18, with 7 bases identical to TRBD1. Germline lookup yields CDR1 KGHSH and CDR2 LQKENI. Germline trimming cut 6 bases from V and 2 bases from J; bases unmatched to any gene: 3. The CDR3 runs to 13 residues. CDR3 protein: CASSTGTNYGYTF. The DNA for the CDR3 is TGTGCCAGCTCGACAGGGACCAACTATGGCTACACCTTC.

CDR3 bases: TGTGCCAGCAGCTTAGGACACAGGGGCTCCTACGAGCAGTACTTC. It codes for CASSLGHRGSYEQYF. V is TRBV11-2 and J is TRBJ2-7, with 7 bases that match TRBD1. The J segment lost 0 bases and the V segment lost 1 base, leaving 3 bases of the junction unmatched. The CDR3 runs to 15 residues. Germline CDR1 and CDR2: SGHAT and FQNNGV.

The chain is built from TRBV7-3 and TRBJ2-5; perhaps TRBD2 as D (6 bases). Germline V CDR1 and CDR2: SGHTA, FQGTGA. This CDR3 region has 15 residues. V was clipped by 0 bases and J by 5 bases, with 13 bases between them. The DNA of the CDR3 is TGTGCCAGCAGCTTAACGTCGGGGGAAGGGGAGACCCAGTACTTC. Protein sequence: CASSLTSGEGETQYF.

CDR3 protein: CSASSLSGSENEQFF. The CDR3 nucleotides are TGCAGTGCTAGTAGTCTGAGCGGGAGTGAGAATGAGCAGTTCTTC. The genes are TRBV20-1 and TRBJ2-1, with 8 bases aligning to TRBD2. The CDR3 contains 15 residues. J was trimmed by 7 bases and V by 3 bases; bases with no gene match: 11. Germline V gene data show CDR1 as DFQATT and CDR2 as SNEGSKA (reference sequence).

V usage is TRBV19 and J usage is TRBJ2-7; 7 nucleotides agree with TRBD1. J lost 5 bases, V lost 7 bases, and 8 bases had no gene match. Germline assignment: CDR1 LNHDA and CDR2 SQIVND (reference sequence). The CDR3 contains 13 residues. The CDR3 loop reads CASKGQVGDEQYF. Here the CDR3 DNA reads TGTGCCAGTAAAGGACAGGTAGGGGACGAGCAGTACTTC.

This clone was counted only a few times. This chain's CDR3 is CASSLGVSGTGYYGYTF. Here the CDR3 DNA reads TGTGCCAGCAGCTTGGGGGTGAGCGGTACAGGGTACTATGGCTACACCTTC. V usage is TRBV5-6 and J usage is TRBJ1-2; D is perhaps TRBD1 (6 bases). The CDR3 has 17 residues. Germline values: CDR1 SGHDT, CDR2 YYEEEE. With 0 bases removed from V and 3 bases from J, the gap between germline ends came to 18 bases.